The clone carrying this T cell receptor (beta chain) was picked up many times. As yet, its antigen is unknown. TCRdb re-derived calls from the 5' RACE reads in MiXCR, one entry per CDR3 protein. The repertoire holds about half a million distinct CDR3 sequences, with about 18% as singletons. This sample is drawn from a study of T-cell memory formation after mild COVID-19. Study as a whole: Most TCR clusters belonged to a single donor. Study outcomes and limitations: Contracting clones from day 15 to 85 had balanced CD4/CD8; later expanders favoured CD4+. Shrinking CD4+ clones resided mostly in CM and EM, and CD8+ ones in EMRA. Cross-reactive memory appears to have joined, as suggested by some responding clones showing up in pre-infection memory.

With 3 bases clipped from V and 2 bases from J, the junction kept 4 bases outside the gene matches. There are 16 residues in the CDR3. From germline, CDR1 is MRHNA and CDR2 SNTAGT. This chain uses TRBV6-4 with TRBJ2-3; 11 bases are shared with TRBD2. Sequencing was performed on PBMCs or a T cell subset sorted from them (not recorded which). The clonotype comes from an adult woman who had mild COVID-19 (a few samples of this study predate the infection). Cell type and time point are not known. The CDR3 here is CASSDLAGGFTDTQYF. CDR3 sequence (DNA): TGTGCCAGCAGTGATCTAGCGGGGGGATTCACAGATACGCAGTATTTT.